This T cell receptor beta chain is from a study of blood T cell repertoires in COVID-19. Study-level information: Sample material is recorded as cDNA or gDNA derived from T cells, B-cell-depleted T cells, or PBMCs.

In the original workflow: How many nucleated cells were present was estimated from reference gene primer amplification. Produced via immunoSEQ multiplex PCR; TCRdb's table is partial and in-frame only. The DNA gave D and trimming, while V, J and clone size come from that table. The sample holds roughly 78,000 clones; about 89% are singletons and the top ten take around 1.9%. This clone has a handful of counts. The specimen sequenced was peripheral blood. The origin of this receptor is a woman aged 55-70 years with acute or convalescent COVID-19.

The CDR3 reads CAQRQTGNTIYF. As DNA, the CDR3 is TGTGCCCAAAGACAGACAGGAAACACCATATATTTT. The gene calls are TRBV30 and TRBJ1-3, with D possibly TRBD1 on 5 matching bases. V lost 8 bases, J lost 4 bases, and 12 bases lay in between. Per germline, CDR1 GTSNPN and CDR2 SVGIG (reference sequence). This CDR3 spans 12 amino acids.